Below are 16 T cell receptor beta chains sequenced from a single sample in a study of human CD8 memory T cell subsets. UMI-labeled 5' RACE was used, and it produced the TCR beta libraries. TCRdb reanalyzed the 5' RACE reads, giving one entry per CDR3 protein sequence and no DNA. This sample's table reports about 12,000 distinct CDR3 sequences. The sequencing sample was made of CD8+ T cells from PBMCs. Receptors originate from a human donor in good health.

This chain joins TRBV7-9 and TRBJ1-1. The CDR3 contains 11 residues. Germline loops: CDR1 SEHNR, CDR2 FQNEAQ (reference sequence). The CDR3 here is CASSLAGEAFF.

CDR3 sequence: CASSLRQGDDNEQFF. The genes are TRBV11-2 and TRBJ2-1; there is no DNA to check the TCRdb D call of TRBD1. The CDR3 runs to 15 residues. The germline CDR1 and CDR2 sequences are SGHAT and FQNNGV.

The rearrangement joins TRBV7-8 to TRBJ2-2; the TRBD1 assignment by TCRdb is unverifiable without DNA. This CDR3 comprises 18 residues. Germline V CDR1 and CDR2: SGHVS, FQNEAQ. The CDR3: CASKNIVAGTGDHGELFF.

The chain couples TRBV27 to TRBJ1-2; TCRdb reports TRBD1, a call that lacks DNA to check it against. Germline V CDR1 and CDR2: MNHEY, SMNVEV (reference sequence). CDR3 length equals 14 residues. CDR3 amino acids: CAAGTGRETYGYTF.

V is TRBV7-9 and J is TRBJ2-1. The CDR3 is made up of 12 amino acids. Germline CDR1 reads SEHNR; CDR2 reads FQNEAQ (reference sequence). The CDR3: CASSSTMNEQFF. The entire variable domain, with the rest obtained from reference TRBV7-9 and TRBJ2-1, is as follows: DTGVSQNPRHKITKRGQNVTFRCDPISEHNRLYWYRQTLGQGPEFLTYFQNEAQLEKSRLLSDRFSAERPKGSFSTLEIQRTEQGDSAMYLCASSSTMNEQFFGPGTRLTVL.

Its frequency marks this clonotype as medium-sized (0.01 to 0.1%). CDR3 sequence: CASRRQSNTGELFF. The chain joins TRBV28 to TRBJ2-2. The CDR3 length is 14 residues. The germline gives CDR1 MDHEN, CDR2 SYDVKM.

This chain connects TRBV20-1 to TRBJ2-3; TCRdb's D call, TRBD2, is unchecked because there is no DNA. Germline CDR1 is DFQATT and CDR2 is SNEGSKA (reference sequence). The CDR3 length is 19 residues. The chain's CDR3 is CSASSLSRLSGRATDTQYF.

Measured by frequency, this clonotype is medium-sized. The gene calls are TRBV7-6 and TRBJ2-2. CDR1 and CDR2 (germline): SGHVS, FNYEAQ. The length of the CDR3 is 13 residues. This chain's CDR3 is CASSVEWTGELFF.

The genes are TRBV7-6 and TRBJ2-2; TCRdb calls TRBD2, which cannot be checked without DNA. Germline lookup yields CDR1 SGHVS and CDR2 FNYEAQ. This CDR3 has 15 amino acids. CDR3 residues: CASSLGAAYTGELFF.

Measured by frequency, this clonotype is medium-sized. The CDR3 region is CASSLPASNEQFF. This chain joins TRBV7-9 and TRBJ2-1. The CDR3 contains 13 residues. The germline CDR1 and CDR2 sequences are SEHNR and FQNEAQ (reference sequence).

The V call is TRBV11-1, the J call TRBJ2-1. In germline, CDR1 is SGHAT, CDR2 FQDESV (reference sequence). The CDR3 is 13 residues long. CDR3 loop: CASSLVTSNEQFF. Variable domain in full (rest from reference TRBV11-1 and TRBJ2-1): EAEVAQSPRYKITEKSQAVAFWCDPISGHATLYWYRQILGQGPELLVQFQDESVVDDSQLPKDRFSAERLKGVDSTLKIQPAELGDSAMYLCASSLVTSNEQFFGPGTRLTVL.

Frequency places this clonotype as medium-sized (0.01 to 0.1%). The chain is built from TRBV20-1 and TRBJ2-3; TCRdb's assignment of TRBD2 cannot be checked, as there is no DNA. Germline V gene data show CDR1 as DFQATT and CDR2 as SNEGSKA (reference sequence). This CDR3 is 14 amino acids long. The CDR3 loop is CSALPLAGTDTQYF.

CDR3 protein: CSIWLYNEQFF. The chain couples TRBV20-1 to TRBJ2-1. Germline CDR1 is DFQATT and CDR2 is SNEGSKA (reference sequence). The CDR3 has 11 amino acids.

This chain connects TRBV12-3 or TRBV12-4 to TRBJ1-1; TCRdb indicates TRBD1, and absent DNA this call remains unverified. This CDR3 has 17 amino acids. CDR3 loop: CASSSPAGARMNTEAFF.

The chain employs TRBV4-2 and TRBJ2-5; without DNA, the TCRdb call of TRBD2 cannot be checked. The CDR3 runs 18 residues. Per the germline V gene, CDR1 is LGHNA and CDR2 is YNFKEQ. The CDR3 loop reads CASSQDLVTGGLRETQYF.

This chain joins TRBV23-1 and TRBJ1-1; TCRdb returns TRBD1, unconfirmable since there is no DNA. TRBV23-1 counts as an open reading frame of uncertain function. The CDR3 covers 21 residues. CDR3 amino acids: CASSQSLPLDGYSTMNTEAFF.